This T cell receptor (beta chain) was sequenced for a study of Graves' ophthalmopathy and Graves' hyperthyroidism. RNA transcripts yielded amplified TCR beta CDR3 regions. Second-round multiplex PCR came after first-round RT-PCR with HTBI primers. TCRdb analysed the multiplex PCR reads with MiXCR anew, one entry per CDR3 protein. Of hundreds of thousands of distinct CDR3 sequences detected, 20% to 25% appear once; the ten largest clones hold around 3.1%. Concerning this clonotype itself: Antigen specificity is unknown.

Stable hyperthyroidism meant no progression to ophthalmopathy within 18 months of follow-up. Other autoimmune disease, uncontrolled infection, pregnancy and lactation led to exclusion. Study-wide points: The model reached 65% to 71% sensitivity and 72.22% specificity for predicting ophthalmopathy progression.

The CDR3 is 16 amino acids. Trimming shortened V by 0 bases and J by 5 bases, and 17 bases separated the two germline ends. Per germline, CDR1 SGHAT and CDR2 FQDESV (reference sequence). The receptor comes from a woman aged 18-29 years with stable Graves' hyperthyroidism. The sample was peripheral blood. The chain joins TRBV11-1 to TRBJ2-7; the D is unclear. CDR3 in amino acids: CASSLAPPMNPHEQYF. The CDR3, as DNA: TGTGCCAGCAGCTTAGCCCCGCCAATGAACCCCCACGAGCAGTACTTC. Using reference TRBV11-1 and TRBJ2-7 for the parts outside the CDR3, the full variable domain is EAEVAQSPRYKITEKSQAVAFWCDPISGHATLYWYRQILGQGPELLVQFQDESVVDDSQLPKDRFSAERLKGVDSTLKIQPAELGDSAMYLCASSLAPPMNPHEQYFGPGTRLTVT.